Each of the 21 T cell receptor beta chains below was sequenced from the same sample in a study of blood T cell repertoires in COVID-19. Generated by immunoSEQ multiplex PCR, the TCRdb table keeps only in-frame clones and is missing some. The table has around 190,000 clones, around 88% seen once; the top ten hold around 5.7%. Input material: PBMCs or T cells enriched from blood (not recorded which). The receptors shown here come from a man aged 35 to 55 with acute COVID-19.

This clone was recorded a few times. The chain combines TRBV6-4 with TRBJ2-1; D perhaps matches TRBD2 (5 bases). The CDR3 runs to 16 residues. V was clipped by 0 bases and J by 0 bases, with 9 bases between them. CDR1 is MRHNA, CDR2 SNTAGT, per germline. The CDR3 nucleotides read TGTGCCAGCAGTGACTCTGAGCGGAGCTCCTACAATGAGCAGTTCTTC. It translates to CASSDSERSSYNEQFF.

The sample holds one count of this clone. The CDR3 bases are TGTGCCAGCTCACCACCGGGGGGGATTTACTCTGAAGCTTTCTTT. Protein: CASSPPGGIYSEAFF. The chain combines TRBV18 with TRBJ1-1, with D possibly being TRBD1 (5 bases). The CDR3 extends over 15 amino acids. Looked up from germline, CDR1 is KGHSH and CDR2 is LQKENI. The germline V and J ends were trimmed by 0 bases and 6 bases, with 14 bases remaining between them.

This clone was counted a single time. The DNA of the CDR3 is TGTGCCAGCAGCTTTGATAGTTTTCTCACCGGGGAGCTGTTTTTT. It codes for CASSFDSFLTGELFF. The chain carries TRBV11-2 and TRBJ2-2, with D uncertain. The CDR3 length is 15 residues. Trimming removed 3 bases at V and 4 bases at J, with 12 bases between. Looked up from germline, CDR1 is SGHAT and CDR2 is FQNNGV.

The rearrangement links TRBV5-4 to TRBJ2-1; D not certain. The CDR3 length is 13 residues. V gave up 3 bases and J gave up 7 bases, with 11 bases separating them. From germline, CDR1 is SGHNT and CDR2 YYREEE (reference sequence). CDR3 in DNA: TGTGCCAGCAGCTCCTATGAGTCTAATGAGCAGTTCTTC. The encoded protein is CASSSYESNEQFF.

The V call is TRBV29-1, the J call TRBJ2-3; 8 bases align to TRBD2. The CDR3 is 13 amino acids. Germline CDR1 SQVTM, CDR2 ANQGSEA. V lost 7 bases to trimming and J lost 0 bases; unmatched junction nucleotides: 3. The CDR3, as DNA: TGCAGCGAGCGGGAGTTTAGCACAGATACGCAGTATTTT. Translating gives CSEREFSTDTQYF.

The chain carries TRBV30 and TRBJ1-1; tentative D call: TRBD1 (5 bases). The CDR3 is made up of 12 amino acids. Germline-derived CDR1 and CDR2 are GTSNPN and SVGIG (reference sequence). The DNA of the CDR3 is TGTGCTCCTCCCCAGGGGAACACTGAAGCTTTCTTT. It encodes CAPPQGNTEAFF.

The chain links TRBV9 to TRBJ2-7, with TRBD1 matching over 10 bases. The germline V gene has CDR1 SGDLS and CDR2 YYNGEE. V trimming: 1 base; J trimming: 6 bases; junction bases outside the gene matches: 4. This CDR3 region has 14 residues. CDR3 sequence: CASSVTGQGREQYF. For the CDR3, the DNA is TGTGCCAGCAGCGTAACGGGACAGGGGCGCGAGCAGTACTTC.

In nucleotides, the CDR3 is TGTGCCAGCAGCTTAGACAACCAAGAGACCCAGTACTTC. Its translation: CASSLDNQETQYF. The rearrangement links TRBV11-2 to TRBJ2-5; D call uncertain. Trimming took 0 bases from V and 0 from J, leaving 2 bases between them. Germline-derived CDR1 and CDR2 are SGHAT and FQNNGV. This CDR3 region has 13 residues.

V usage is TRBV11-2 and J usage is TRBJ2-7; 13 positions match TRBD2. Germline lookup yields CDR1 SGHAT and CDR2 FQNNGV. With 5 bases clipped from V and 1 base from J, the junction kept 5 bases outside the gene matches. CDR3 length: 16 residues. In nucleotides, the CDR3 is TGTGCCAGCAGCCTTGGACTAGCGGGAGTGTCCTACGAGCAGTACTTC. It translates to CASSLGLAGVSYEQYF.

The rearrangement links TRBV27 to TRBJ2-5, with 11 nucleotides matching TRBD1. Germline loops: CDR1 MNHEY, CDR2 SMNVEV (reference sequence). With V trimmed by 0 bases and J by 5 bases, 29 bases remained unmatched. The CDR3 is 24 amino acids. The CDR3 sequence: CASSLSLEAVRSTKGQGVRETQYF. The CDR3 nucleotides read TGTGCCAGCAGTTTATCGCTTGAGGCGGTTCGGTCAACCAAGGGACAGGGGGTCCGGGAGACCCAGTACTTC.

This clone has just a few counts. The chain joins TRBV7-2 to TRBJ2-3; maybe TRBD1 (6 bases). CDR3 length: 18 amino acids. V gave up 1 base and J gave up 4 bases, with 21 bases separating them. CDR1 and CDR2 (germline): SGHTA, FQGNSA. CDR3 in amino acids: CASSLGWAGLGAADTQYF. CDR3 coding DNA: TGTGCCAGCAGCTTAGGATGGGCGGGCTTGGGGGCCGCAGATACGCAGTATTTT. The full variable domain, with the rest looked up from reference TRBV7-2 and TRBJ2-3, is GAGVSQSPSNKVTEKGKDVELRCDPISGHTALYWYRQSLGQGLEFLIYFQGNSAPDKSGLPSDRFSAERTGGSVSTLTIQRTQQEDSAVYLCASSLGWAGLGAADTQYFGPGTRLTVL.

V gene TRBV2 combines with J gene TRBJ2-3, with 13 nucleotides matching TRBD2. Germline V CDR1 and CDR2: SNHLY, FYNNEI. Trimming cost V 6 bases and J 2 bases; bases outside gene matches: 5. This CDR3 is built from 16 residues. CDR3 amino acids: CASRTGTSGTTDTQYF. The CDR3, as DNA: TGTGCCAGCAGGACCGGGACTAGCGGGACCACAGATACGCAGTATTTT.

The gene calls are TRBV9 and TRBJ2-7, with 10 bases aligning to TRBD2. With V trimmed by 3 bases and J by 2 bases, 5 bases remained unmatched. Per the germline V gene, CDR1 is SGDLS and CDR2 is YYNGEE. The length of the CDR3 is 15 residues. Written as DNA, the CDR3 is TGTGCCAGCAGCGCCGAACTAGCGGGACCCTACGAGCAGTACTTC. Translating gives CASSAELAGPYEQYF.

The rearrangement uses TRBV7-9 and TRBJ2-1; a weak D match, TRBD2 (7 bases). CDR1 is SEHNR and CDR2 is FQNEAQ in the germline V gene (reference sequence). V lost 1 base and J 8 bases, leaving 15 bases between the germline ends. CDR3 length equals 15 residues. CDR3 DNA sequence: TGTGCCAGCAGCTTAGTTAGGGGGGGGCTCGATGAGCAGTTCTTC. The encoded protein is CASSLVRGGLDEQFF.

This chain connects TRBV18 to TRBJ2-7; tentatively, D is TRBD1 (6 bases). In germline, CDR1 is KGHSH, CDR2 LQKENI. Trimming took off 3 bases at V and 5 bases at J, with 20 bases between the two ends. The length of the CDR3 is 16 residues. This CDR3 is CASSPAGGLMSHEQYF. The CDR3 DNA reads TGTGCCAGCTCACCCGCTGGGGGCTTAATGTCCCACGAGCAGTACTTC.

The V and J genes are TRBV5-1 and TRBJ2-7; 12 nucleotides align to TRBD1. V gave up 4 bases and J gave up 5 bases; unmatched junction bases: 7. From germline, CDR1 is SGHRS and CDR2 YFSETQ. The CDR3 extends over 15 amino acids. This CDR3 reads CASSAVGQGADEQYF. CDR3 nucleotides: TGCGCCAGCAGCGCGGTGGGACAGGGGGCCGACGAGCAGTACTTC.

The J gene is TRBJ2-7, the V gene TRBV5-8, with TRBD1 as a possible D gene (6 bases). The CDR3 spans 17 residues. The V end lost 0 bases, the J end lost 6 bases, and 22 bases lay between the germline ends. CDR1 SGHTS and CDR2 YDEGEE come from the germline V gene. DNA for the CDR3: TGTGCCAGCAGCTTGGCAGGGGTTATGGGTCTTACGGGCGAGCAGTACTTC. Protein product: CASSLAGVMGLTGEQYF.

The CDR3 bases are TGTGCCAGCAGCTCCCCGGGACAGGGCAATCAGCCCCAGCATTTT. Its translation is CASSSPGQGNQPQHF. The chain has TRBV7-9 and TRBJ1-5; 8 bases line up with TRBD1. The CDR3 contains 15 residues. J gave up 2 bases and V 4 bases, and 4 bases lay outside the gene matches. Germline loops: CDR1 SEHNR, CDR2 FQNEAQ (reference sequence).

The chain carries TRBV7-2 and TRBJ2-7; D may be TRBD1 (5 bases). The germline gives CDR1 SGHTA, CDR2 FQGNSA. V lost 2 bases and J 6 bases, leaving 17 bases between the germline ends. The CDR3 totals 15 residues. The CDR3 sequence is CASSLKWGREAEQYF. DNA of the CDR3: TGTGCCAGCAGCTTAAAATGGGGCAGGGAAGCCGAGCAGTACTTC.

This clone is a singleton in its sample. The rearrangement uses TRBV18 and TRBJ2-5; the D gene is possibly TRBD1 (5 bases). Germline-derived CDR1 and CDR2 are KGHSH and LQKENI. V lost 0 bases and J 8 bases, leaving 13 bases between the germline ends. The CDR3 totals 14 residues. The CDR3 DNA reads TGTGCCAGCTCACCACCAATCAGGGATGGTACCCAGTACTTC. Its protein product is CASSPPIRDGTQYF.

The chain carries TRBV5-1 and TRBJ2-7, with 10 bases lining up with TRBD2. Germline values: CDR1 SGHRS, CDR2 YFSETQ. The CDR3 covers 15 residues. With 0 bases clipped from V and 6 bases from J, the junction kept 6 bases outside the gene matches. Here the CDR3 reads CASSLGLAGEFEQYF. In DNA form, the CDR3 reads TGCGCCAGCAGCTTGGGGCTAGCGGGAGAATTCGAGCAGTACTTC.